This TCR beta chain came from a study of type 1 regulatory T cells. For the study at large: This in vitro CD4 product, T-allo10, is enriched for Tr1 cells and alloantigen-specific.

CDR3 length: 15 residues. Trimming took 4 bases from V and 0 from J, leaving 10 bases between them. Germline CDR1 SGHRS, CDR2 YFSETQ. Study results and caveats: Compared with non-type 1 regulatory T cells, type 1 regulatory T cells showed a more restricted TCR repertoire.

This clonotype has at least ten counts. The target antigen is unknown. TCRdb passed the reads through MiXCR, listing each CDR3 protein once. The top ten hold approximately 8% of the sample, which has about 42,000 distinct CDR3 sequences, more than 9% seen once. The sequence was obtained from a human donor in good health. Specimen: cultured non-Tr1 T cells, either the whole culture or a sorted T cell fraction (not recorded which). The chain carries TRBV5-1 and TRBJ2-2, with D hard to call. Here the CDR3 DNA reads TGCGCCAGCAGCCCAGGTGCCCCGAACACCGGGGAGCTGTTTTTT. Residues: CASSPGAPNTGELFF. Supplemented by reference TRBV5-1 and TRBJ2-2, the full variable domain reads KAGVTQTPRYLIKTRGQQVTLSCSPISGHRSVSWYQQTPGQGLQFLFEYFSETQRNKGNFPGRFSGRQFSNSRSEMNVSTLELGDSALYLCASSPGAPNTGELFFGEGSRLTVL.